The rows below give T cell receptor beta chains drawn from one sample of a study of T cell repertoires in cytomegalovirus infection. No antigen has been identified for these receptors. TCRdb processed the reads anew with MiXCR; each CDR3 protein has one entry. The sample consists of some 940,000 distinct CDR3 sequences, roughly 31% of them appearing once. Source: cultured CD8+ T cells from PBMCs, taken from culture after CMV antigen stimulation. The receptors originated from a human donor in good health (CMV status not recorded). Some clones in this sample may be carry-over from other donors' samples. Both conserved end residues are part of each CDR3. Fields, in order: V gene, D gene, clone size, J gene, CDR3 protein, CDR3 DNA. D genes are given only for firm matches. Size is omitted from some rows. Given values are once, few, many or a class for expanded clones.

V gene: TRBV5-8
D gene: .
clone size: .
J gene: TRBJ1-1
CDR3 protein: CASSLWPRLNTEAFF
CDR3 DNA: TGTGCCAGCAGCTTGTGGCCCAGGTTGAACACTGAAGCTTTCTTT

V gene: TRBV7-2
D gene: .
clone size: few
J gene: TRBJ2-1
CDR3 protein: CASSPQDRTYNEQFF
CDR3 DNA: TGTGCCAGCAGCCCGCAGGACAGAACTTACAATGAGCAGTTCTTC

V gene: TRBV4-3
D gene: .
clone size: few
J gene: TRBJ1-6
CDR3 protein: CASSPARQDDSPLHF
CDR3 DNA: TGCGCCAGCAGCCCCGCGAGACAGGATGATTCACCCCTCCACTTT

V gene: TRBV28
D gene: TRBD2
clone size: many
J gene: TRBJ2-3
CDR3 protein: CASRSGTRYTDTQYF
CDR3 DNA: TGTGCCAGCAGATCCGGGACTAGGTACACAGATACGCAGTATTTT

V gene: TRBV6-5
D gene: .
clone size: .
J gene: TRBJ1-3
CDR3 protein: CASSSPGTLPGNTIYF
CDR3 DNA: TGTGCCAGCAGTTCCCCTGGCACCCTCCCTGGAAACACCATATATTTT

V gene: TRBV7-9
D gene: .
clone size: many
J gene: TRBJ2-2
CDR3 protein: CASSSFTSPTGELFF
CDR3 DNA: TGTGCCAGCAGCTCCTTTACTAGTCCCACCGGGGAGCTGTTTTTT

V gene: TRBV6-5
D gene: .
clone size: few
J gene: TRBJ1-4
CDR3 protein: CASSYDLDSSTNEKLFF
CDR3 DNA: TGTGCCAGCAGTTACGACCTGGATTCATCAACTAATGAAAAACTGTTTTTT

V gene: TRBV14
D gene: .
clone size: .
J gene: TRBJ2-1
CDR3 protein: CASSQERIKQFF
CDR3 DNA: TGTGCCAGCAGCCAAGAGCGCATAAAGCAGTTCTTC

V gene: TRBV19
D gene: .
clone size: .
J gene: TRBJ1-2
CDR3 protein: CASKDTPQNGYTF
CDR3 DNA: TGTGCCAGTAAAGACACGCCCCAGAATGGCTACACCTTC

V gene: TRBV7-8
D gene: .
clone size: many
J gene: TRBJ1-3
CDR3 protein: CASSLAGGGETGNTIYF
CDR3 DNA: TGTGCCAGCAGCTTAGCCGGAGGAGGGGAAACTGGAAACACCATATATTTT

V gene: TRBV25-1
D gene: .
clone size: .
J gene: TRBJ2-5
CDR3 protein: CASSEWELLRLAETQYF
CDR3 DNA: TGTGCCAGCAGTGAATGGGAGCTTCTAAGGCTCGCAGAGACCCAGTACTTC

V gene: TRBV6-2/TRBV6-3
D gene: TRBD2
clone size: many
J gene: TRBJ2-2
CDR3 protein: CASAPGTRSNTGELFF
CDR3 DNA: TGTGCCAGCGCCCCCGGGACTAGATCGAACACCGGGGAGCTGTTTTTT

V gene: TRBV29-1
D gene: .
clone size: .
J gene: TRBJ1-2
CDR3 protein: CSVEDNSAYGYTF
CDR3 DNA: TGCAGCGTTGAAGATAACAGTGCCTATGGCTACACCTTC

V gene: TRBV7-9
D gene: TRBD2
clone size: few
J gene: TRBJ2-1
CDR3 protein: CASSMRLGGGGYNEQFF
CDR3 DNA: TGTGCCAGCAGCATGCGACTGGGCGGGGGAGGGTACAATGAGCAGTTCTTC

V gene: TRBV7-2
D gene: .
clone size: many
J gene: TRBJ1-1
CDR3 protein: CASSLDTGPGTEAFF
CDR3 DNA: TGTGCCAGCAGCTTAGATACAGGACCTGGGACTGAAGCTTTCTTT

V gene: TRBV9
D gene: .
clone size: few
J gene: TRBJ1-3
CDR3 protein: CATKQGNTIYF
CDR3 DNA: TGTGCCACAAAACAAGGGAACACCATATATTTT

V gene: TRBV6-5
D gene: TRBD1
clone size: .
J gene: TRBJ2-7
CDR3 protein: CASSYFAQGTAYEQYF
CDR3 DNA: TGTGCCAGCAGTTACTTCGCACAGGGGACGGCCTACGAGCAGTACTTC

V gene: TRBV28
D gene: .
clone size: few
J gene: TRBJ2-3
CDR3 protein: CASSEIGGPSSTDTQYF
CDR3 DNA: TGTGCCAGCAGTGAAATCGGGGGGCCCTCTAGCACAGATACGCAGTATTTT

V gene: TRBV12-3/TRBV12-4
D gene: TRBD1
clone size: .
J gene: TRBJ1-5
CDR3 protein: CASSLRGLVNQPQHF
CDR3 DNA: TGTGCCAGCAGCCTCAGGGGGTTGGTCAATCAGCCCCAGCATTTT

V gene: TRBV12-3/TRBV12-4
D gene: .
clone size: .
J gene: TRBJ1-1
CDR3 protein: CASSLRLWNTEAFF
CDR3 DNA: TGTGCCAGCAGCCTACGCTTGTGGAACACTGAAGCTTTCTTT

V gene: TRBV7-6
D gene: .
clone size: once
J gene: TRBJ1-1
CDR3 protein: CASSSSGGMNTEAFF
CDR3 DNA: TGTGCCAGCAGCTCCTCCGGGGGCATGAACACTGAAGCTTTCTTT

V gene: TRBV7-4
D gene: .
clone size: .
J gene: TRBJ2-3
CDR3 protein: CASSRRVGRGTDTQYF
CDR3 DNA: TGTGCCAGCAGCCGACGAGTGGGCAGGGGCACAGATACGCAGTATTTT

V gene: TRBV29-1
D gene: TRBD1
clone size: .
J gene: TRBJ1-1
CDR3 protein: CSVRGRVTEAFF
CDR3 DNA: TGCAGCGTTAGGGGGCGGGTCACTGAAGCTTTCTTT

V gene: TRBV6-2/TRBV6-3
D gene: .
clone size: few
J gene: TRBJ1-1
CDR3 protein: CASNGIMNTEAFF
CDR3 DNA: TGTGCCAGCAACGGAATCATGAACACTGAAGCTTTCTTT

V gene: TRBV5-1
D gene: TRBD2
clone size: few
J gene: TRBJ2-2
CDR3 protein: CASSPVGGEGGELFF
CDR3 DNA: TGCGCCAGCTCCCCCGTGGGGGGGGAAGGCGGGGAGCTGTTTTTT

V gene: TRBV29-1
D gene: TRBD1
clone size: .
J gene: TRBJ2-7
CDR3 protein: CSVDGTGDYEQYF
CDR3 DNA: TGCAGCGTTGACGGGACAGGGGACTACGAGCAGTACTTC

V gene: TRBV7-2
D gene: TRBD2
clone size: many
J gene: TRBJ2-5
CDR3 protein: CASSKSPLAGARETQYF
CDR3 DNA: TGTGCCAGCAGTAAAAGCCCGCTAGCGGGGGCGAGGGAGACCCAGTACTTC

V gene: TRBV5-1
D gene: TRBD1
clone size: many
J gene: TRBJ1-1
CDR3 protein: CASSLGQGAYTEAFF
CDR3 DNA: TGCGCCAGCAGCTTGGGGCAGGGGGCCTACACTGAAGCTTTCTTT

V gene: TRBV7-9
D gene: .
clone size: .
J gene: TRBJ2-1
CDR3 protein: CASSLAPRFSNEQFF
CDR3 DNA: TGTGCCAGCAGCTTAGCGCCCAGGTTTTCCAATGAGCAGTTCTTC

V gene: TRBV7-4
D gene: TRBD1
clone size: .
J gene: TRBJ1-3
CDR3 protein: CASSLDRGQPGNTIYF
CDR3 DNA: TGTGCCAGCAGCTTAGACAGGGGGCAACCTGGAAACACCATATATTTT

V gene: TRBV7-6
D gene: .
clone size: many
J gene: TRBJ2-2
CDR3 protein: CASSTGNTGELFF
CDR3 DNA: TGTGCCAGCAGCACGGGGAACACCGGGGAGCTGTTTTTT

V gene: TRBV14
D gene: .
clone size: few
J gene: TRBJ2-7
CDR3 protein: CASSQTDGGFSYEQYF
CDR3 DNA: TGTGCCAGCAGCCAAACAGACGGGGGCTTCTCCTACGAGCAGTACTTC

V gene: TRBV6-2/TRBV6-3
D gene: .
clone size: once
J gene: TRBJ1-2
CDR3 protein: CASGEASNYGYTF
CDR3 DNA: TGTGCCAGCGGGGAAGCCAGTAACTATGGCTACACCTTC

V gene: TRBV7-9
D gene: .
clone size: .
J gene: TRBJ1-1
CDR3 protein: CASSREDGMNTEAFF
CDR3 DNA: TGTGCCAGCAGCCGAGAGGACGGGATGAACACTGAAGCTTTCTTT

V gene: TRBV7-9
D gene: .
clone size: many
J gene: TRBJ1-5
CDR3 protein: CASSLPASNQPQHF
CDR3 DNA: TGTGCCAGCAGCTTACCGGCCAGCAATCAGCCCCAGCATTTT

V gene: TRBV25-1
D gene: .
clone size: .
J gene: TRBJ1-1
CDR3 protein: CASSDPSQGATEAFF
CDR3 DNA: TGTGCCAGCAGTGATCCTTCCCAGGGAGCAACTGAAGCTTTCTTT

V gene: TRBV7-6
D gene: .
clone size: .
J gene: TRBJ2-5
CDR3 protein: CASSHSVGVQETQYF
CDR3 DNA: TGTGCTAGCAGCCATTCTGTGGGAGTCCAAGAGACCCAGTACTTC

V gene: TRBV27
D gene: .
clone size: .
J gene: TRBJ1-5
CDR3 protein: CASKQGVGNQPQHF
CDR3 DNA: TGTGCCAGCAAACAGGGCGTCGGCAATCAGCCCCAGCATTTT

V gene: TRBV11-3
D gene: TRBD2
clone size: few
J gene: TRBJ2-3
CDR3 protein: CASSYEGRGADTQYF
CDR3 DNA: TGTGCCAGCAGCTATGAAGGGAGGGGCGCGGATACGCAGTATTTT